This record covers a single T cell receptor beta chain. Per the authors' pipeline: Scientists estimated how many nucleated cells there were by amplifying reference gene primers. Using immunoSEQ multiplex PCR, the repertoire was profiled, and TCRdb retains in-frame clones only, with some absent. That table is the source of V, J and clone size, and D and trimming were worked out from the DNA. The sample yields 30,000 to 35,000 clones, about 87% seen once. The sample is drawn from a study of blood T cell repertoires in COVID-19. Study-wide context: Samples taken during acute and convalescent COVID-19 were collected in the United States, Italy and Spain. Sources were T cells, B-cell-depleted T cells, or PBMCs; the material itself was cDNA or gDNA.

This CDR3 region has 16 residues. V lost 0 bases, J lost 0 bases, and 3 bases stayed unmatched. Per germline, CDR1 SGHTS and CDR2 YDEGEE. The sequence came from a human donor in a cohort sampled during active COVID-19. The specimen sequenced was peripheral blood. The rearrangement uses TRBV5-8 and TRBJ2-3; 8 bases fit TRBD2. The CDR3 sequence: CASSLAVAGSTDTQYF. The CDR3 DNA sequence: TGTGCCAGCAGCTTGGCTGTAGCGGGAAGCACAGATACGCAGTATTTT.